The 16 T cell receptor beta chains presented below share a single source sample, sequenced in a study of T cell responses to AZD1222 COVID-19 vaccine. Produced via immunoSEQ multiplex PCR; TCRdb's table is partial and in-frame only. Here the sample spans tens of thousands of clones, nearly 90% being singletons. The sequenced sample was peripheral blood, obtained on day 0 of MenACWY control vaccination. Every receptor here comes from an adult in good health.

The J gene is TRBJ1-1, the V gene TRBV5-1, with 9 bases lining up with TRBD1. J gave up 3 bases and V 4 bases, and 4 bases lay outside the gene matches. CDR1 is SGHRS and CDR2 is YFSETQ in the germline V gene. The CDR3 length is 14 residues. The CDR3 protein is CASSGTGIDTEAFF. Here the CDR3 DNA reads TGCGCCAGCAGCGGGACAGGGATCGACACTGAAGCTTTCTTT.

The rearrangement links TRBV30 to TRBJ2-6; 9 nucleotides align to TRBD1. This CDR3 contains 18 residues. V gave up 0 bases and J gave up 1 base; unmatched junction bases: 7. Germline CDR1 and CDR2: GTSNPN and SVGIG (reference sequence). The CDR3 spells CAWSVLRDRVSGANVLTF. CDR3 coding DNA: TGTGCCTGGAGTGTACTCCGGGACAGGGTTTCTGGGGCCAACGTCCTGACTTTC. The variable domain in full, with the rest retrieved from reference TRBV30 and TRBJ2-6, is SQTIHQWPATLVQPVGSPLSLECTVEGTSNPNLYWYRQAAGRGLQLLFYSVGIGQISSEVPQNLSASRPQDRQFILSSKKLLLSDSGFYLCAWSVLRDRVSGANVLTFGAGSRLTVL.

V is TRBV30 and J is TRBJ1-6; D call uncertain. Trimming cost V 5 bases and J 8 bases, with 19 bases left between them. Germline V lookup: CDR1 GTSNPN, CDR2 SVGIG (reference sequence). The CDR3 has 15 residues. The CDR3 coding sequence is TGTGCCTGGGGCTCAGTGGGCAGCCTTTATTCACCCCTCCACTTT. Amino acids: CAWGSVGSLYSPLHF.

A single count supports this clone. The CDR3 here is CASSQGRDRGMRDEQYF. The CDR3 DNA reads TGCGCCAGCAGCCAAGGTAGAGACAGGGGTATGCGGGACGAGCAGTACTTC. The V and J genes are TRBV4-3 and TRBJ2-7; 8 bases match TRBD1. Germline trimming cut 1 base from V and 5 bases from J; bases unmatched to any gene: 13. Germline values: CDR1 LGHNA, CDR2 YSLEER. The CDR3 extends over 17 amino acids.

The rearrangement uses TRBV4-3 and TRBJ2-1, with 12 bases identical to TRBD2. The CDR3 contains 18 residues. Germline loops: CDR1 LGHNA, CDR2 YSLEER. Trimming at V came to 0 bases and at J to 7 bases, leaving 10 bases not matched to a gene. CDR3 bases: TGCGCCAGCAGCCAAGATCCCCCCGGGCTAGCGGGGGGGAATGAGCAGTTCTTC. Translated: CASSQDPPGLAGGNEQFF.

The gene calls are TRBV28 and TRBJ2-7; D is perhaps TRBD2 (6 bases). The CDR3 length is 16 residues. The V end was cut by 5 bases, the J end by 4 bases, with 21 bases between. Germline lookup yields CDR1 MDHEN and CDR2 SYDVKM. CDR3 loop: CASSQTTGLLVYEQYF. CDR3 DNA: TGTGCCAGCAGTCAAACGACGGGACTCCTCGTTTACGAGCAGTACTTC.

This clone is a singleton in its sample. CDR3 protein: CASSVAPSGGPTYNEQFF. CDR3 bases: TGTGCCAGCAGCGTAGCTCCTAGCGGGGGGCCAACCTACAATGAGCAGTTCTTC. The gene calls are TRBV9 and TRBJ2-1, with 11 positions matching TRBD2. Looked up from germline, CDR1 is SGDLS and CDR2 is YYNGEE. The CDR3 runs to 18 residues. V lost 0 bases, J lost 2 bases, and 7 bases stayed unmatched. Using reference TRBV9 and TRBJ2-1 for the parts outside the CDR3, the full variable domain is DSGVTQTPKHLITATGQRVTLRCSPRSGDLSVYWYQQSLDQGLQFLIQYYNGEERAKGNILERFSAQQFPDLHSELNLSSLELGDSALYFCASSVAPSGGPTYNEQFFGPGTRLTVL.

The chain couples TRBV28 to TRBJ1-1, with D uncertain. The germline gives CDR1 MDHEN, CDR2 SYDVKM. The CDR3 spans 14 residues. The ends were cut back, 8 bases at V and 3 bases at J, with 16 bases in the middle. Here the CDR3 DNA reads TGTGCCAGCTCCCAAACGGGATTTTACACTGAAGCTTTCTTT. It is translated as CASSQTGFYTEAFF. Supplemented by reference TRBV28 and TRBJ1-1, the full variable domain reads DVKVTQSSRYLVKRTGEKVFLECVQDMDHENMFWYRQDPGLGLRLIYFSYDVKMKEKGDIPEGYSVSREKKERFSLILESASTNQTSMYLCASSQTGFYTEAFFGQGTRLTVV.

V and J are TRBV19 and TRBJ1-6; TRBD1 might be the D (6 bases). Germline CDR1 is LNHDA and CDR2 is SQIVND (reference sequence). The length of the CDR3 is 13 residues. Trimming removed 6 bases at V and 7 bases at J, with 10 bases between. Written as DNA, the CDR3 is TGTGCCAGTAGGCCGGGGACAAATTCACCCCTCCACTTT. This sequence encodes CASRPGTNSPLHF. Filled out from reference TRBV19 and TRBJ1-6, the complete variable domain reads DGGITQSPKYLFRKEGQNVTLSCEQNLNHDAMYWYRQDPGQGLRLIYYSQIVNDFQKGDIAEGYSVSREKKESFPLTVTSAQKNPTAFYLCASRPGTNSPLHFGNGTRLTVT.

The chain joins TRBV18 to TRBJ2-2, with D perhaps given as TRBD1 or TRBD2 (6 bases each). Germline loops: CDR1 KGHSH, CDR2 LQKENI. Trimming removed 4 bases from V and 4 bases from J, with 16 bases in between. The CDR3 is made up of 16 amino acids. In DNA, the CDR3 is TGTGCCAGCTCACGCCCCGGTAGGGGGGCCACCGGGGAGCTGTTTTTT. This codes for CASSRPGRGATGELFF.

The rearrangement uses TRBV30 and TRBJ1-6; D is ambiguous. This CDR3 is built from 13 residues. Germline-derived CDR1 and CDR2 are GTSNPN and SVGIG (reference sequence). Trimming removed 0 bases from V and 9 bases from J, with 9 bases in between. The CDR3 nucleotides are TGTGCCTGGAGTGTTCAGGTTGGTTCACCCCTCCACTTT. As protein: CAWSVQVGSPLHF.

The chain employs TRBV6-5 and TRBJ2-6; D remains unclear. V gave up 4 bases and J gave up 0 bases, with 10 bases separating them. Per the germline V gene, CDR1 is MNHEY and CDR2 is SVGAGI. CDR3 size: 16 residues. For the CDR3, the DNA is TGTGCCAGCAGTTTAGGAGCTAACTCTGGGGCCAACGTCCTGACTTTC. Translation gives CASSLGANSGANVLTF.

The chain uses TRBV7-9 and TRBJ2-1; 8 bases match TRBD2. V lost 4 bases to trimming and J lost 7 bases; unmatched junction nucleotides: 12. This CDR3 has 16 amino acids. Per the germline V gene, CDR1 is SEHNR and CDR2 is FQNEAQ (reference sequence). CDR3 region: CASSYPSGGPWNEQFF. The CDR3 nucleotides are TGTGCCAGCAGCTACCCCAGCGGGGGTCCATGGAATGAGCAGTTCTTC.

The chain combines TRBV6-2 or TRBV6-3 with TRBJ1-6; 7 bases align to TRBD1. CDR3 size: 15 residues. J gave up 6 bases and V 0 bases, and 2 bases lay outside the gene matches. Germline V gives CDR1 MNHEY, CDR2 SVGEGT. Here the CDR3 reads CASSYSYRGNSPLHF. CDR3 nucleotides: TGTGCCAGCAGTTACTCGTACAGGGGTAATTCACCCCTCCACTTT.

The genes are TRBV18 and TRBJ2-3, with D perhaps matching TRBD1 or TRBD2 (5 bases each). CDR3 length equals 14 residues. Germline loops: CDR1 KGHSH, CDR2 LQKENI. V was pared by 3 bases and J by 2 bases, with 9 bases between. The CDR3 protein is CASSPEGFTDTQYF. The CDR3 bases are TGTGCCAGCTCACCTGAGGGGTTCACAGATACGCAGTATTTT.

The rearrangement uses TRBV6-2 or TRBV6-3 and TRBJ2-2, with D perhaps matching TRBD1 (5 bases). This CDR3 spans 14 amino acids. Germline V gene lookup returns CDR1 MNHEY and CDR2 SVGEGT. Trimming cost V 4 bases and J 3 bases, with 9 bases left between them. The CDR3 coding sequence is TGTGCCAGCAGTTCGGCCAGGGACACCGGGGAGCTGTTTTTT. It specifies CASSSARDTGELFF.